These 29 T cell receptor beta chains came from one sample sequenced in a study of shared clonotypes between healthy human individuals. Only in-frame clones appear in the TCRdb table, and some are missing; sequencing was by immunoSEQ multiplex PCR. The sample contains fewer than 1 million clones, 95% to 97% of which appear only once. CD8 cells regarded as naive lacked CD45RO, were positively chosen for CCR7, and omitted terminally differentiated effector memory CD45RA+ cells. The source material was naive CD8+ T cells sorted from blood. These receptors all come from a man younger than 40 in good health.

This chain uses TRBV10-2 with TRBJ2-1; D not resolved. CDR1 is WSHSY, CDR2 SAAADI, per germline. This CDR3 has 14 residues. The ends were cut back, 8 bases at V and 1 base at J, with 12 bases in the middle. CDR3 sequence: CASQNWISYNEQFF. CDR3 bases: TGCGCCAGCCAAAACTGGATATCCTACAATGAGCAGTTCTTC.

The V call is TRBV4-3, the J call TRBJ1-2; the D is unclear. Germline-derived CDR1 and CDR2 are LGHNA and YSLEER. The CDR3 spans 17 residues. Trimming shortened V by 0 bases and J by 1 base, and 15 bases separated the two germline ends. This chain's CDR3 is CASSQDPSTAGNYGYTF. The CDR3 coding sequence is TGCGCCAGCAGCCAAGATCCTTCTACAGCGGGTAACTATGGCTACACCTTC.

The rearrangement joins TRBV18 to TRBJ2-6, with no clear D. V was cut by 0 bases and J by 6 bases, with 9 bases left in between. The length of the CDR3 is 15 residues. Germline values: CDR1 KGHSH, CDR2 LQKENI. CDR3 nucleotide sequence: TGTGCCAGCTCACCACCGGCAGATTCGGCCAACGTCCTGACTTTC. Amino acid sequence: CASSPPADSANVLTF.

The V and J genes are TRBV29-1 and TRBJ2-1; no definite D call. Germline V gives CDR1 SQVTM, CDR2 ANQGSEA. Trimming removed 1 base from V and 8 bases from J, with 18 bases in between. This CDR3 is 15 amino acids long. As DNA, the CDR3 is TGCAGCGTTGAAGGGGCCCTGGGAAGTAAGGATGAGCAGTTCTTC. It is translated as CSVEGALGSKDEQFF.

This sequence joins TRBV5-1 and TRBJ2-3; 7 bases are a match to TRBD2. Germline V gene lookup returns CDR1 SGHRS and CDR2 YFSETQ. With V trimmed by 4 bases and J by 1 base, 6 bases remained unmatched. This CDR3 is built from 15 residues. CDR3 in amino acids: CASSQVGGGTDTQYF. The CDR3 DNA is TGCGCCAGCAGCCAGGTGGGAGGGGGCACAGATACGCAGTATTTT.

Turning to this clone: Other DNA sequences in the same sample also yield this CDR3. V gene TRBV27 combines with J gene TRBJ1-1, with D unresolved. V was trimmed by 5 bases and J by 0 bases, leaving 7 bases between them. Per the germline V gene, CDR1 is MNHEY and CDR2 is SMNVEV (reference sequence). The CDR3 spans 13 residues. CDR3 DNA: TGTGCCAGCAGTACCGGTGTGAACACTGAAGCTTTCTTT. It yields the protein CASSTGVNTEAFF.

This clone came up once. V and J are TRBV11-2 and TRBJ1-4; D is unclear. The CDR3 runs to 16 residues. Germline V gene sequence: CDR1 SGHAT, CDR2 FQNNGV. Between the trimmed V and J ends, which lost 5 bases and 5 bases, there was a span of 18 bases. CDR3 in amino acids: CASSHSDRAWNEKLFF. In DNA, the CDR3 is TGTGCCAGCAGCCACTCAGATAGGGCCTGGAATGAAAAACTGTTTTTT.

The chain combines TRBV28 with TRBJ1-1, with 10 nucleotides matching TRBD1. V lost 5 bases, J lost 3 bases, and 6 bases stayed unmatched. Germline V gene lookup returns CDR1 MDHEN and CDR2 SYDVKM. This CDR3 is 15 amino acids long. The CDR3 is CASSPRTGGDTEAFF. The CDR3 DNA reads TGTGCCAGCAGTCCGCGGACAGGGGGAGACACTGAAGCTTTCTTT.

This rearrangement joins TRBV28 to TRBJ2-1, with D possibly being TRBD1 (5 bases). The CDR3 covers 13 residues. Germline CDR1 reads MDHEN; CDR2 reads SYDVKM. Trimming stripped 5 bases from V and 5 bases from J, with 10 bases between. The CDR3 DNA is TGTGCCAGCAGTGGGGCGGTAAACAATGAGCAGTTCTTC. Protein product: CASSGAVNNEQFF.

The V call is TRBV7-6, the J call TRBJ2-1; no clear D gene. Trimming took 4 bases from V and 0 from J, leaving 16 bases between them. There are 17 residues in the CDR3. CDR1 SGHVS and CDR2 FNYEAQ come from the germline V gene. CDR3 DNA: TGTGCCAGCAGCTCCTTCTCCACGGTGAGCTCCTACAATGAGCAGTTCTTC. This codes for CASSSFSTVSSYNEQFF.

The V and J genes are TRBV7-2 and TRBJ2-7, with 10 bases matching TRBD2. The CDR3 sequence is 16 residues long. V was pared by 4 bases and J by 6 bases, with 12 bases of the junction left unmatched. Germline loops: CDR1 SGHTA, CDR2 FQGNSA. DNA of the CDR3: TGTGCCAGCAGCTATAATCCCCTAGCGGGAGCCGGCGAGCAGTACTTC. Its protein is CASSYNPLAGAGEQYF.

CDR3 residues: CASRAGTSSYNEQFF. DNA for the CDR3: TGTGCCAGCAGAGCCGGGACTAGCTCCTACAATGAGCAGTTCTTC. This rearrangement joins TRBV6-5 to TRBJ2-1; 8 bases map to TRBD2. The CDR3 is made up of 15 amino acids. Unmatched junction bases numbered 4, after V lost 6 bases and J lost 0 bases. The germline gives CDR1 MNHEY, CDR2 SVGAGI.

This rearrangement joins TRBV7-6 to TRBJ2-7; D might be TRBD1 or TRBD2, each matching 6 bases. V was trimmed by 3 bases and J by 7 bases, leaving 16 bases between them. The CDR3 has 14 residues. CDR1 and CDR2 (germline): SGHVS, FNYEAQ. The CDR3 here is CASSFGGSLGEQYF. The CDR3 DNA follows: TGTGCCAGCAGCTTCGGGGGCTCGTTGGGGGAGCAGTACTTC.

This clone came up once. The chain couples TRBV14 to TRBJ2-3; D gene unclear. CDR1 SGHDN and CDR2 FVKESK come from the germline V gene. The CDR3 contains 17 residues. Trimming stripped 0 bases from V and 2 bases from J, with 15 bases between. The DNA for the CDR3 is TGTGCCAGCAGCCAAGAACACTCACCTGCCCCCACAGATACGCAGTATTTT. Its protein product is CASSQEHSPAPTDTQYF.

The CDR3 spells CASSSWDGSYEQYF. The CDR3 DNA is TGTGCCAGCAGTTCATGGGACGGCTCCTACGAGCAGTACTTC. The V and J genes are TRBV27 and TRBJ2-7; D is tentatively TRBD1 or TRBD2 (5 bases each). Germline V gene data show CDR1 as MNHEY and CDR2 as SMNVEV (reference sequence). This CDR3 contains 14 residues. The ends were cut back, 4 bases at V and 0 bases at J, with 10 bases in the middle.

This rearrangement joins TRBV11-2 to TRBJ2-2; D remains unclear. With 1 base removed from V and 6 bases from J, the gap between germline ends came to 6 bases. The CDR3 sequence is 13 residues long. Germline lookup yields CDR1 SGHAT and CDR2 FQNNGV. The CDR3 DNA follows: TGTGCCAGCAGCTTAGGCGGTCCCGGGGAGCTGTTTTTT. Translating it yields CASSLGGPGELFF.

The rearrangement uses TRBV6-6 and TRBJ2-7; tentatively, D is TRBD1 or TRBD2 (5 bases each). V was trimmed by 2 bases and J by 2 bases, leaving 16 bases between them. The length of the CDR3 is 16 residues. Germline CDR1 MNHNY, CDR2 SVGAGI (reference sequence). As DNA, the CDR3 is TGTGCCAGCAGTTACGGTCGACCGGGACCGACCTACGAGCAGTACTTC. It yields the protein CASSYGRPGPTYEQYF.

The gene calls are TRBV27 and TRBJ2-3, with D possibly TRBD1 on 6 matching bases. Germline CDR1 is MNHEY and CDR2 is SMNVEV (reference sequence). This CDR3 is 15 amino acids long. Trimming removed 8 bases from V and 0 bases from J, with 15 bases in between. The CDR3 loop is CASSLPTGSTDTQYF. The CDR3 coding sequence is TGTGCCAGCTCCCTCCCGACAGGAAGCACAGATACGCAGTATTTT.

Comments on this clone: Other DNA sequences in this specimen translate into the identical CDR3. The chain joins TRBV29-1 to TRBJ1-2; D may be TRBD1 (5 bases). Trimming took off 5 bases at V and 2 bases at J, with 15 bases between the two ends. This CDR3 has 14 amino acids. The germline V gene has CDR1 SQVTM and CDR2 ANQGSEA. CDR3: CSVPGQGRNYGYTF. CDR3 DNA sequence: TGCAGCGTTCCCGGGCAGGGTAGGAACTATGGCTACACCTTC. Together with reference TRBV29-1 and TRBJ1-2, the CDR3 gives the full variable domain: SAVISQKPSRDICQRGTSLTIQCQVDSQVTMMFWYRQQPGQSLTLIATANQGSEATYESGFVIDKFPISRPNLTFSTLTVSNMSPEDSSIYLCSVPGQGRNYGYTFGSGTRLTVV.

This clone appeared a single time. The gene calls are TRBV4-3 and TRBJ2-3, with TRBD2 matching over 14 bases. The V segment lost 4 bases and the J segment 6 bases; nucleotides outside the gene matches: 12. The germline V gene has CDR1 LGHNA and CDR2 YSLEER. The CDR3 is 18 residues long. The CDR3 nucleotides read TGCGCCAGCAGCCGGGACAGGACTAGCGGGAGGATGGCGGATACGCAGTATTTT. Its translation: CASSRDRTSGRMADTQYF.

The gene calls are TRBV9 and TRBJ2-7; no firm D call. CDR3 size: 13 residues. Germline CDR1 reads SGDLS; CDR2 reads YYNGEE. The ends were cut back, 3 bases at V and 5 bases at J, with 12 bases in the middle. The CDR3: CASSASSYHEQYF. DNA of the CDR3: TGTGCCAGCAGCGCGAGTAGTTACCACGAGCAGTACTTC.

A single count supports this clone. The rearrangement links TRBV5-5 to TRBJ2-1, with 10 bases aligning to TRBD2. CDR3 length: 16 residues. V lost 4 bases and J lost 3; bases outside the gene matches: 7. Germline V CDR1 and CDR2: SGHKS, YYEKEE (reference sequence). CDR3 sequence (DNA): TGTGCCAGCAGCCTAGGACTAGCGGAGCTCTACAATGAGCAGTTCTTC. Amino acids: CASSLGLAELYNEQFF.

The V and J genes are TRBV28 and TRBJ2-1, with D unresolved. This CDR3 region has 16 residues. V lost 9 bases and J lost 1, with 19 bases in between. Germline V gene data show CDR1 as MDHEN and CDR2 as SYDVKM. The DNA for the CDR3 is TGTGCCAGTCAAGGAGAGCTGTGGGGTTCCTACAATGAGCAGTTCTTC. Translated: CASQGELWGSYNEQFF.

The gene calls are TRBV2 and TRBJ2-7, with 9 bases identical to TRBD2. V lost 3 bases and J lost 1; bases outside the gene matches: 10. The CDR3 extends over 17 amino acids. Per germline, CDR1 SNHLY and CDR2 FYNNEI. CDR3 sequence: CASSDRLAGLLSYEQYF. CDR3 in DNA: TGTGCCAGCAGTGATCGCCTAGCGGGACTACTGTCCTACGAGCAGTACTTC. The full variable domain, rest sourced from reference TRBV2 and TRBJ2-7, is EPEVTQTPSHQVTQMGQEVILRCVPISNHLYFYWYRQILGQKVEFLVSFYNNEISEKSEIFDDQFSVERPDGSNFTLKIRSTKLEDSAMYFCASSDRLAGLLSYEQYFGPGTRLTVT.

The chain combines TRBV18 with TRBJ2-7; D tentatively reads TRBD1 or TRBD2 (5 bases each). Germline CDR1 reads KGHSH; CDR2 reads LQKENI. This CDR3 is 13 amino acids long. Trimming removed 5 bases at V and 2 bases at J, with 10 bases between. The CDR3 DNA reads TGTGCCAGCTCAGGGGACGTTCCCTACGAGCAGTACTTC. It translates to CASSGDVPYEQYF. Supplemented by reference TRBV18 and TRBJ2-7, the full variable domain reads NAGVMQNPRHLVRRRGQEARLRCSPMKGHSHVYWYRQLPEEGLKFMVYLQKENIIDESGMPKERFSAEFPKEGPSILRIQQVVRGDSAAYFCASSGDVPYEQYFGPGTRLTVT.

The chain employs TRBV27 and TRBJ1-5; no reliable D call. The germline V gene has CDR1 MNHEY and CDR2 SMNVEV (reference sequence). This CDR3 spans 13 amino acids. Trimming removed 8 bases from V and 2 bases from J, with 10 bases in between. The CDR3 DNA reads as TGTGCCAGCCAGGACGGCCGCAATCAGCCCCAGCATTTT. Translating it yields CASQDGRNQPQHF.

V usage is TRBV7-9 and J usage is TRBJ2-3; D unresolved. Germline CDR1 reads SEHNR; CDR2 reads FQNEAQ (reference sequence). Between the trimmed V and J ends, which lost 5 bases and 6 bases, there was a span of 9 bases. The CDR3 contains 12 residues. CDR3 in amino acids: CASSKIPDTQYF. CDR3 DNA: TGTGCCAGCAGCAAAATCCCCGATACGCAGTATTTT.

This clone appeared once. The gene calls are TRBV29-1 and TRBJ2-7; 9 nucleotides agree with TRBD1. CDR1 is SQVTM and CDR2 is ANQGSEA in the germline V gene. The CDR3 length is 13 residues. The trim removed 7 bases at V and 0 bases at J, leaving 4 bases unmatched. The CDR3 loop reads CSGTGESSYEQYF. In DNA form, the CDR3 reads TGCAGCGGGACAGGGGAAAGCTCCTACGAGCAGTACTTC.

The chain recombines TRBV27 with TRBJ2-5; TRBD2 is a possible D gene (6 bases). In germline, CDR1 is MNHEY, CDR2 SMNVEV (reference sequence). This CDR3 spans 16 amino acids. The V end lost 3 bases, the J end lost 5 bases, and 19 bases lay between the germline ends. CDR3 amino acids: CASSFLGRRGVETQYF. The CDR3 coding sequence is TGTGCCAGCAGTTTTCTTGGCCGGAGGGGCGTGGAGACCCAGTACTTC.